The following is a T cell receptor beta chain sequence with its context. In this sample, this clone turned up a few times. Its recognized antigen is unknown. Base quality data are lacking; no much larger clone is found one base away. Libraries came from the immunoSEQ multiplex PCR assay. To provide template for TCR sequencing, every sample had RNA extracted and reverse transcribed into cDNA. SuperScript III was used to make first-strand cDNA, primed with a 2:1 mix of oligo-dT and random hexamers. A synthetic immune receptor repertoire was used to gauge amplification bias, and whatever bias remained was removed computationally. Per the original workflow: Raw reads were preprocessed to remove errors, and CDR3 was defined by IMGT conventions from the conserved cysteine to phenylalanine. Clonality was computed by normalizing Shannon entropy by log2 of the number of productive unique TCRs and subtracting the result from 1. CD4 or CD8 identity of scalp clones was inferred by cross-referencing scalp TCRbeta sequences with sorted blood CD4 and CD8 repertoires. TCRdb stores this immuneACCESS table with in-frame sequences only. Part of the clones is absent; in the studies checked, under half of the shortfall reflects unresolved V genes, and no reason is known for the rest. D and trimming were read from the DNA, whereas the V and J calls and clone size are those reported in that table. This sample lists approximately 170,000 clones; 60% were detected once. The ten largest clones represent over 0.55% of the sample.

The data were taken from a study of CD8+ T cells in alopecia areata (dated by TCRdb to 2016 to 2019). Looking at the study overall: The treated patients, all with moderate-to-severe alopecia areata, were enrolled in an open-label pilot trial of oral tofacitinib given at 5 to 10 mg twice daily. For the treated patients, the SALT score, which quantifies what percentage of scalp surface area is affected, served as the measure of disease severity. RNA was extracted with the PAXgene miRNA kit for fixed scalp, the miRNeasy kit for PBMCs, and the RNeasy kit for mouse skin. Biopsies were taken from tofacitinib-treated patients at baseline and again at 4 and 24 weeks into treatment, and several of those patients also had a later scalp biopsy. Scalp clonality was compared among normal scalp (n=4), patchy alopecia areata scalp (n=8), and alopecia totalis/universalis scalp (n=8). Tofacitinib was administered for 6 to 18 months, and 6 months of follow-up off drug were then conducted to assess delayed response and recurrence. To study T cell clonal expansion in alopecia areata, the researchers applied high-throughput TCRbeta sequencing to both the C3H/HeJ mouse model and human patients. On the human side, TCRbeta sequencing was run on scalp tissue and on sorted CD4+ and CD8+ peripheral blood T cells from healthy controls and from alopecia areata patients with either patchy or totalis/universalis disease. TCRbeta CDR3 regions were amplified by immunoSEQ multiplex PCR with 35 Vbeta forward and 13 Jbeta reverse primers.

Reading the label with the study, this specimen's time point is: more than three weeks on oral tofacitinib. The treatment or condition label for this specimen denotes: oral pan-JAK inhibitor, 5-10 mg twice daily. Lesional scalp punch biopsies and peripheral blood were collected from alopecia areata patients. After PBMCs were isolated by density centrifugation and stained for CD3, CD4 and CD8, a FACSAria was used to sort CD4+ and CD8+ T cells. Study-level results and caveats: Unlike mouse skin, where gammadelta T cells dominate, normal human skin contains resident alphabeta T cells that get sequenced too, which complicates analysis of the scalp TCR repertoire. Higher clonality and more expanded CD8+ clones were observed in lesional scalp than in normal scalp, particularly in alopecia totalis/universalis, a finding suggestive of antigenic drive. Scalp clonality and the number of expanded CD8+ clones among the top 100 scalp clones were significantly decreased by tofacitinib. During tofacitinib treatment, many expanded lesional clones remained in scalp and blood, and this persistence may partly explain relapse after treatment is stopped. Because the treated cohort was small and included a single nonresponder, larger studies are needed to assess links between baseline CD8+ expansion and response. Shared TCR sequences between patients were less evident than in mice, which may be partly attributable to HLA diversity in the patient population.

For CDR1 and CDR2, the germline V gene (reference sequence) lists GTSNPN and SVGIG. Spanning cysteine to phenylalanine, the CDR3 consists of 14 amino acids. Only CDR3 DNA remains: 42 bases, in frame from the first base. V is shortened by 4 bases, J by 0 bases, and the region joining them spans 10 bases. This specimen was CD4+ T cells sorted from blood, taken at week 4, from a patient treated with tofacitinib. This receptor was obtained from a human donor with alopecia areata. This receptor chain uses TRBV30 and TRBJ1-5; the D region possibly corresponds to TRBD1 (6 bases align). Read as DNA, the sequence is TGTGCCTGGACCAAGGGGGGTAGCAATCAGCCCCAGCATTTT. Its product reads: CAWTKGGSNQPQHF.